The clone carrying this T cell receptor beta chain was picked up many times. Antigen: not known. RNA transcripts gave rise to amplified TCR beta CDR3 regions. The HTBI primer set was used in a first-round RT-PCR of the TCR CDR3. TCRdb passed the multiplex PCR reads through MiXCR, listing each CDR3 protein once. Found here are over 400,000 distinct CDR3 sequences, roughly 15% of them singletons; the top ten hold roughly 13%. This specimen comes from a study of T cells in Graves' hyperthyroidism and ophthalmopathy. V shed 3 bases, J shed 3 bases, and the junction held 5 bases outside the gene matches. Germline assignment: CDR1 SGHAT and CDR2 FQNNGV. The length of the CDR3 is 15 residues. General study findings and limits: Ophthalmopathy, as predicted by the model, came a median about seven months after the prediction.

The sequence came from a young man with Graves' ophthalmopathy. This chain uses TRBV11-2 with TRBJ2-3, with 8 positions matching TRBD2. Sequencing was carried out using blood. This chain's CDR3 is CASSFGGRSTDTQYF. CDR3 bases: TGTGCCAGCAGCTTTGGCGGGAGGTCGACAGATACGCAGTATTTT.